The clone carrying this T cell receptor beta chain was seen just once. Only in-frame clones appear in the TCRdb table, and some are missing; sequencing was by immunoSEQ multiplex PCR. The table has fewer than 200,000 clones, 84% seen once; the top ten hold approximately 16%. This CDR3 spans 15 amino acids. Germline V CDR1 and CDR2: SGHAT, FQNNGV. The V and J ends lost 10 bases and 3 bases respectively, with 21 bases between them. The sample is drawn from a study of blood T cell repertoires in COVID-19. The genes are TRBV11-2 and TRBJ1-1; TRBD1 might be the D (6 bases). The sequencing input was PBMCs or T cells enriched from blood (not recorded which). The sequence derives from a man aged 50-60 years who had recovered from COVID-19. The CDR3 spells CATCQGTGWDTEAFF. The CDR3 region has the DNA TGTGCCACGTGCCAAGGAACAGGGTGGGACACTGAAGCTTTCTTT.